Reported below is one T cell receptor beta chain. Antigen unknown. The CDR3 runs 15 residues. Germline V lookup: CDR1 MDHEN, CDR2 SYDVKM. V lost 6 bases to trimming and J lost 6 bases, with 20 bases between them. The sample comes from a study of T cell responses to AZD1222 COVID-19 vaccine. Study results and caveats: A rise in Spike-specific TCR breadth and depth followed two AZD1222 doses. Baseline seropositivity occurred in only six AZD1222 recipients. Donors, mostly white British, included more females; clonal diversity was possibly underestimated.

Profiling relied on immunoSEQ multiplex PCR, and the TCRdb table lists in-frame clones only, not all of them. The table records approximately 28,000 clones, approximately 87% of them present only once. The rearrangement joins TRBV28 to TRBJ1-2, with TRBD1 as a possible D gene (5 bases). The sample consisted of peripheral blood, taken 28 days after the second AZD1222 dose. The receptor was isolated from an adult who received the AZD1222 COVID-19 vaccine. The chain's CDR3 is CASSPPWDAGNGYTF. DNA of the CDR3: TGTGCCAGCAGCCCACCTTGGGACGCTGGGAATGGCTACACCTTC.